There are a few counts of the clone carrying this T cell receptor beta chain. The CDR3 is 13 amino acids. Germline lookup yields CDR1 SNHLY and CDR2 FYNNEI. J was trimmed by 4 bases and V by 5 bases; bases with no gene match: 1. Libraries were prepared by immunoSEQ multiplex PCR; TCRdb keeps only in-frame clonotypes and omits some of them. The table shows about 220,000 clones, with approximately 90% occurring only once. This sample is drawn from a study of blood T cell repertoires in COVID-19. Study-level background: There were acute and convalescent COVID-19 samples, and they came from the United States, Italy and Spain.

The rearrangement joins TRBV2 to TRBJ2-1, with TRBD2 matching over 8 bases. Specimen: PBMCs or T cells enriched from blood (not recorded which). The TCR comes from a woman under 30 in a cohort exposed to, infected with or recovered from COVID-19 (not recorded which). The CDR3 sequence is CASSTSGYNEQFF. The CDR3 region has the DNA TGTGCCAGCAGTACTAGCGGTTACAATGAGCAGTTCTTC.